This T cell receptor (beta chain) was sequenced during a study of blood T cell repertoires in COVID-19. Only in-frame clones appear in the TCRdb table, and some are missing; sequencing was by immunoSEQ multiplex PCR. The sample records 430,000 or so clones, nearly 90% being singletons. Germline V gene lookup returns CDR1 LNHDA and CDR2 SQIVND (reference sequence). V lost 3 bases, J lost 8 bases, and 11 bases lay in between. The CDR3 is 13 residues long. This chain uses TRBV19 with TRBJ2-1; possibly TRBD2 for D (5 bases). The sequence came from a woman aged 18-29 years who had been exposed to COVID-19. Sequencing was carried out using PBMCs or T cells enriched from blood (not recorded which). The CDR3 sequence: CASSIQHGDEQFF. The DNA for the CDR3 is TGTGCCAGTAGTATCCAGCACGGGGATGAGCAGTTCTTC.